Listed below are T cell receptor beta chains from one sample, sequenced in a study of cytomegalovirus exposure and HLA in healthy donors. TCRdb keeps only in-frame clones here, not all; method: immunoSEQ multiplex PCR. The table lists roughly 61,000 clones, approximately 88% of them singletons. Sequenced: PBMCs. The receptors derive from a man aged 30 to 39 in good health and CMV-seropositive. Each CDR3 is given with its conserved first and last residue. The D gene is left open where the match is weak. Clone size appears in some rows only: once, few, many, or a class for an expanded clone.

clone_size d_call j_call cdr3_length v_call cdr3_aa cdr3_nt
NA TRBD1 TRBJ1-3 15 TRBV9 CASSAGQGSGNTIYF TGTGCCAGCAGCGCGGGACAGGGGTCAGGAAACACCATATATTTT
few NA TRBJ1-5 14 TRBV6-5 CASSGAGLDQPQHF TGTGCCAGCAGTGGTGCAGGGTTAGATCAGCCCCAGCATTTT
NA NA TRBJ2-2 13 TRBV28 CAVGDTDTGELFF TGTGCCGTAGGGGACACCGACACCGGGGAGCTGTTTTTT
NA NA TRBJ1-1 14 TRBV6-5 CASSSVIIDTEAFF TGTGCCAGCAGTTCCGTTATTATCGACACTGAAGCTTTCTTT
few NA TRBJ2-1 14 TRBV4-3 CASSQDMEDNEQFF TGCGCCAGCAGCCAAGATATGGAGGACAATGAGCAGTTCTTC
NA TRBD1 TRBJ2-7 16 TRBV10-3 CAISEPGTGGSYEQYF TGTGCCATCAGTGAACCCGGGACAGGGGGTAGCTACGAGCAGTACTTC
NA NA TRBJ2-3 17 TRBV25-1 CASSELGTGFSADTQYF TGTGCCAGCAGTGAATTGGGAACAGGGTTCAGTGCGGATACGCAGTATTTT
NA NA TRBJ1-2 14 TRBV6-4 CASSDDRRYYGYTF TGTGCCAGCAGTGACGACAGGAGATACTATGGCTACACCTTC
NA TRBD2 TRBJ2-5 15 TRBV7-2 CASSLASSGQETQYF TGTGCCAGCAGCTTAGCGTCTAGCGGGCAAGAGACCCAGTACTTC
NA TRBD1 TRBJ2-7 14 TRBV30 CAWSVGQGSYEQYF TGTGCCTGGAGTGTTGGACAGGGCTCCTACGAGCAGTACTTC
NA TRBD1 TRBJ1-1 16 TRBV18 CASSPLGQGARTEAFF TGTGCCAGCTCACCTTTGGGACAGGGGGCGCGGACTGAAGCTTTCTTT
NA TRBD1 TRBJ1-6 17 TRBV27 CASSLRTGFAYNSPLHF TGTGCCAGCAGTCTACGGACAGGGTTCGCCTATAATTCACCCCTCCACTTT
NA NA TRBJ1-5 12 TRBV7-9 CASSLINQPQHF TGTGCCAGCAGCTTAATAAATCAGCCCCAGCATTTT
NA NA TRBJ1-1 13 TRBV19 CASSISLNTEAFF TGTGCCAGTAGTATATCTCTAAACACTGAAGCTTTCTTT
NA TRBD2 TRBJ2-2 17 TRBV7-2 CASSLEAGLARVGELFF TGTGCCAGCAGCTTAGAGGCGGGACTAGCCAGAGTCGGGGAGCTGTTTTTT
NA TRBD2 TRBJ2-1 13 TRBV5-1 CASSVTSVGEQFF TGCGCCAGCAGCGTCACTAGCGTCGGTGAGCAGTTCTTC
once NA TRBJ2-3 14 TRBV7-2 CASSTAQGTDTQYF TGTGCCAGCAGCACCGCACAAGGCACAGATACGCAGTATTTT
NA NA TRBJ1-1 16 TRBV7-2 CASSLGHRVGNTEAFF TGTGCCAGCAGCTTAGGCCACAGGGTGGGAAACACTGAAGCTTTCTTT
NA NA TRBJ1-2 15 TRBV7-2 CASSLRPGRNYGYTF TGTGCCAGCAGCTTACGTCCAGGGCGCAACTATGGCTACACCTTC
NA NA TRBJ1-1 14 TRBV19 CASSKARVGTEAFF TGTGCCAGTAGTAAGGCGCGGGTCGGCACTGAAGCTTTCTTT
NA TRBD2 TRBJ2-7 15 TRBV18 CASSPRVAGAGEQYF TGTGCCAGCTCACCAAGGGTAGCGGGAGCTGGCGAGCAGTACTTC
few TRBD1 TRBJ1-2 15 TRBV5-6 CASSLAGGEDYGYTF TGTGCCAGCAGCTTGGCAGGGGGCGAGGACTATGGCTACACCTTC
NA NA TRBJ1-1 12 TRBV7-2 CASSFRFAEAFF TGTGCCAGCAGCTTCCGGTTCGCTGAAGCTTTCTTT
NA NA TRBJ2-3 15 TRBV19 CASRPQVTSTDTQYF TGTGCCAGTAGACCACAGGTGACTAGCACAGATACGCAGTATTTT
NA TRBD2 TRBJ2-1 16 TRBV11-3 CASSNPAGAVDNEQFF TGTGCCAGCAGCAACCCAGCGGGAGCCGTCGACAATGAGCAGTTCTTC
NA NA TRBJ1-2 12 TRBV7-9 CASSLGGYGYTF TGTGCCAGCAGCTTAGGCGGCTATGGCTACACCTTC
NA TRBD2 TRBJ2-5 13 TRBV19 CASRAELAETQYF TGTGCCAGCCGAGCGGAACTAGCGGAGACCCAGTACTTC
NA TRBD1 TRBJ2-7 15 TRBV27 CASSLKGDRYYEQYF TGTGCCAGCAGTTTAAAAGGGGACAGGTATTACGAGCAGTACTTC
NA NA TRBJ2-2 14 TRBV6-6 CASSKAKGTGELFF TGTGCCAGCAGTAAAGCCAAGGGGACCGGGGAGCTGTTTTTT
NA TRBD2 TRBJ2-7 14 TRBV28 CASSQSGSSYEQYF TGTGCCAGCAGTCAAAGCGGGAGTTCGTACGAGCAGTACTTC
NA TRBD2 TRBJ2-1 14 TRBV29-1 CSVRLAGGPYEQFF TGCAGCGTTCGACTAGCGGGAGGGCCTTATGAGCAGTTCTTC
NA NA TRBJ2-7 17 TRBV10-3 CAISESIIGGKPYEQYF TGTGCCATCAGTGAGTCGATAATCGGGGGAAAGCCCTACGAGCAGTACTTC
NA TRBD1 TRBJ1-5 16 TRBV28 CASRITGTDHNQPQHF TGTGCCAGCAGGATAACCGGGACAGATCACAATCAGCCCCAGCATTTT
few NA TRBJ2-2 14 TRBV25-1 CASSDYLNTGELFF TGTGCCAGCAGTGACTACCTAAACACCGGGGAGCTGTTTTTT
NA TRBD1 TRBJ2-5 15 TRBV4-1 CASSLGQGGKETQYF TGCGCCAGCAGCCTCGGACAGGGGGGGAAAGAGACCCAGTACTTC
NA NA TRBJ2-2 12 TRBV7-7 CASSFEAGELFF TGTGCTAGCAGCTTTGAGGCCGGGGAGCTGTTTTTT
NA TRBD1 TRBJ1-1 13 TRBV28 CASSLGTGTEAFF TGTGCCAGCAGTCTGGGGACAGGCACTGAAGCTTTCTTT
once TRBD2 TRBJ2-3 15 TRBV14 CASSLASGSTDTQYF TGTGCCAGCAGCCTTGCTAGCGGGAGCACAGATACGCAGTATTTT
NA NA TRBJ2-1 11 TRBV30 CAWSVLSEQFF TGTGCCTGGAGTGTACTATCTGAGCAGTTCTTC
once NA TRBJ2-7 17 TRBV11-3 CASSPERWPLETYEQYF TGTGCCAGCAGCCCAGAGAGGTGGCCACTAGAGACCTACGAGCAGTACTTC
once TRBD2 TRBJ2-3 15 TRBV7-8 CASSLLAGVVDTQYF TGTGCCAGCAGCTTACTAGCGGGAGTGGTAGATACGCAGTATTTT